Listed below are T cell receptor beta chains from one sample, sequenced in a study of cytomegalovirus exposure and HLA in healthy donors. The table came from immunoSEQ multiplex PCR; TCRdb's copy has only in-frame clones and leaves some out. This table holds more than 100,000 clones, approximately 67% found once. The sequenced sample consisted of PBMCs. These receptors were taken from a man aged 18 to 35 in good health and CMV-seronegative. Each CDR3 is given with its conserved first and last residue. D genes are given only for firm matches. For some rows the clone size is stated as once, few or many, or as a class when expanded; others skip it.

v_call	j_call	clone_size	d_call	cdr3_aa	cdr3_nt
TRBV4-2	TRBJ2-7	.	.	CASSQEVAGHDEQYF	TGTGCCAGCAGCCAAGAGGTAGCTGGACACGACGAGCAGTACTTC
TRBV19	TRBJ2-7	.	.	CASSYDSYEQYF	TGTGCCAGTAGCTATGACTCCTACGAGCAGTACTTC
TRBV29-1	TRBJ2-7	.	.	CSARGGIYEQYF	TGCAGCGCGCGAGGCGGGATCTACGAGCAGTACTTC
TRBV7-2	TRBJ1-3	.	TRBD1	CASSLNRGGNTIYF	TGTGCCAGCAGCTTAAACAGGGGGGGAAACACCATATATTTT
TRBV2	TRBJ1-1	.	.	CASSGEGRDTEAFF	TGTGCCAGCAGTGGGGAAGGGAGGGACACTGAAGCTTTCTTT
TRBV13	TRBJ2-3	.	.	CASSLELQTDTQYF	TGTGCCAGCAGCTTAGAACTACAAACAGATACGCAGTATTTT
TRBV4-2	TRBJ2-1	.	.	CASSPGVAAYNEQFF	TGTGCCAGCAGCCCCGGGGTAGCGGCCTACAATGAGCAGTTCTTC
TRBV5-6	TRBJ1-2	.	TRBD1	CASMTGGEPHGYTF	TGTGCCAGCATGACAGGGGGCGAGCCCCATGGCTACACCTTC
TRBV30	TRBJ2-1	few	.	CAGQTGPRREQFF	TGTGCCGGTCAGACAGGTCCTAGACGTGAGCAGTTCTTC
TRBV28	TRBJ2-1	.	TRBD2	CASSFGGRLAYNEQFF	TGTGCCAGCAGTTTCGGCGGGAGGCTGGCCTACAATGAGCAGTTCTTC
TRBV6-6	TRBJ1-1	few	.	CASSYRTGRTKGEAFF	TGTGCCAGCAGTTATCGCACAGGGCGCACCAAAGGAGAAGCTTTCTTT
TRBV27	TRBJ2-2	once	TRBD2	CASSIQRGGELNTGELFF	TGTGCCAGCAGTATTCAGCGGGGGGGAGAGCTTAACACCGGGGAGCTGTTTTTT
TRBV6-5	TRBJ2-7	.	TRBD2	CASSYLTGGRNEQYF	TGTGCCAGCAGTTATTTAACGGGAGGGAGAAACGAGCAGTACTTC
TRBV15	TRBJ2-3	.	TRBD2	CATGREGTDTQYF	TGTGCCACCGGGAGGGAGGGCACAGATACGCAGTATTTT
TRBV7-3	TRBJ2-1	once	TRBD1	CASSPGQGYNEQFF	TGTGCCAGCAGCCCAGGACAGGGATACAATGAGCAGTTCTTC
TRBV5-1	TRBJ2-1	.	TRBD1	CASSIRSGQKGGEQFF	TGCGCCAGCAGCATTCGATCGGGACAGAAAGGGGGTGAGCAGTTCTTC
TRBV5-6	TRBJ1-2	.	.	CASSFFDRNNYGYTF	TGTGCCAGCAGCTTCTTTGACAGGAATAACTATGGCTACACCTTC
TRBV28	TRBJ2-1	.	.	CASSLENEQFF	TGTGCCAGCAGTTTGGAGAATGAGCAGTTCTTC
TRBV7-9	TRBJ1-6	.	TRBD1	CASSSRPGQYNSPLHF	TGTGCCAGCAGCTCAAGACCGGGACAGTATAATTCACCCCTCCACTTT
TRBV5-6	TRBJ1-4	.	TRBD1	CASSLVGQGTNEKLFF	TGTGCCAGCAGCTTGGTTGGACAGGGAACTAATGAAAAACTGTTTTTT
TRBV15	TRBJ2-5	.	TRBD1	CATQQGGRRRTQYF	TGTGCCACCCAACAGGGGGGACGAAGACGGACCCAGTACTTC
TRBV25-1	TRBJ2-7	once	TRBD1	CASRGTAYEQYF	TGTGCCAGCAGGGGGACAGCCTACGAGCAGTACTTC
TRBV30	TRBJ1-2	few	.	CACREGDYGYTF	TGTGCCTGCCGCGAGGGCGACTATGGCTACACCTTC
TRBV5-6	TRBJ2-1	.	.	CASSRRDTTFSYNEQFF	TGTGCCAGCAGTCGCCGGGACACAACCTTCTCCTACAATGAGCAGTTCTTC
TRBV29-1	TRBJ2-7	once	.	CSVEGRGPSGEQYF	TGCAGCGTTGAAGGGAGGGGGCCTTCGGGGGAGCAGTACTTC
TRBV2	TRBJ1-5	.	TRBD1	CASSERTGNQPQHF	TGTGCCAGCAGTGAAAGGACAGGGAATCAGCCCCAGCATTTT
TRBV19	TRBJ1-5	.	TRBD1	CASSMGTGRREPQHF	TGTGCCAGTAGTATGGGGACAGGGCGAAGGGAGCCCCAGCATTTT
TRBV29-1	TRBJ2-5	.	.	CSGRDPNSETQYF	TGCAGCGGGCGGGATCCGAATTCGGAGACCCAGTACTTC
TRBV25-1	TRBJ1-4	.	.	CASSHRQATNGKLFF	TGTGCCAGCAGCCACCGACAGGCTACTAATGGAAAACTGTTTTTT
TRBV7-2	TRBJ1-4	.	TRBD1	CASSLGQGYNEKLFF	TGTGCCAGCAGTCTCGGACAGGGCTATAATGAAAAACTGTTTTTT
TRBV13	TRBJ2-3	few	.	CASSLLVAGTDTQYF	TGTGCCAGCAGCCTCCTCGTAGCGGGCACAGATACGCAGTATTTT
TRBV7-6	TRBJ2-7	.	.	CASSQTGMGTYEQYF	TGTGCCAGCAGCCAAACAGGGATGGGTACCTACGAGCAGTACTTC
TRBV2	TRBJ1-5	few	.	CASSVPRNQGSQPQHF	TGTGCCAGCAGTGTGCCGAGGAACCAAGGGAGTCAGCCCCAGCATTTT
TRBV28	TRBJ2-2	few	.	CASRSSWGTLGELFF	TGTGCCAGCAGGTCTAGCTGGGGTACTCTGGGGGAGCTGTTTTTT
TRBV5-6	TRBJ2-3	.	TRBD2	CASSFGLAGGPTDTQYF	TGTGCCAGCAGCTTCGGACTAGCGGGGGGGCCTACAGATACGCAGTATTTT
TRBV5-6	TRBJ2-7	.	.	CASSLVGRASYEQYF	TGTGCCAGCAGCTTGGTTGGCAGGGCATCCTACGAGCAGTACTTC
TRBV27	TRBJ2-5	.	.	CASSAYPIQTQYF	TGTGCCAGCAGTGCCTACCCAATACAGACCCAGTACTTC
TRBV27	TRBJ1-1	few	.	CASSAKQVGGAFF	TGTGCCAGCAGTGCAAAACAAGTAGGGGGAGCTTTCTTT
TRBV2	TRBJ2-7	.	.	CASSGVVERSYEQYF	TGTGCCAGCAGCGGGGTGGTGGAGAGATCCTACGAGCAGTACTTC
TRBV19	TRBJ1-2	.	TRBD1	CATDREDYGYTF	TGTGCCACCGACAGGGAGGACTATGGCTACACCTTC
TRBV27	TRBJ2-2	.	.	CASSLRGRTGELFF	TGTGCCAGCAGTTTACGGGGGAGGACCGGGGAGCTGTTTTTT
TRBV30	TRBJ2-1	.	TRBD1	CAWSEGQGFVYNEQFF	TGTGCCTGGAGTGAGGGACAGGGGTTTGTCTACAATGAGCAGTTCTTC